This entry lists 18 T cell receptor beta chains sequenced from one sample in a study of blood T cell repertoires in COVID-19. Libraries were prepared by immunoSEQ multiplex PCR; TCRdb keeps only in-frame clonotypes and omits some of them. The sample has under 200,000 clones, about four fifths seen once. Sequenced input: peripheral blood. The receptors come from a man aged 40-49 years who had recovered from COVID-19.

The chain joins TRBV29-1 to TRBJ2-1, with 11 bases lining up with TRBD2. CDR1 SQVTM and CDR2 ANQGSEA come from the germline V gene. CDR3 size: 15 residues. J was trimmed by 5 bases and V by 5 bases; bases with no gene match: 8. This CDR3 reads CSVRQLAGVNNEQFF. Here the CDR3 DNA reads TGCAGCGTTCGACAACTAGCGGGAGTCAACAATGAGCAGTTCTTC.

The chain is built from TRBV11-1 and TRBJ1-4, with 8 positions matching TRBD1. CDR3 length: 14 residues. The germline V gene has CDR1 SGHAT and CDR2 FQDESV (reference sequence). V lost 5 bases to trimming and J lost 6 bases; unmatched junction nucleotides: 5. This CDR3 is CASSPTGDHEKLFF. CDR3 sequence (DNA): TGTGCCAGCAGCCCGACAGGGGATCATGAAAAACTGTTTTTT.

This clone has at least ten counts. J is TRBJ1-4 and V is TRBV4-3, with 8 bases identical to TRBD1. Germline values: CDR1 LGHNA, CDR2 YSLEER. The CDR3 sequence is 18 residues long. Trimming at V came to 0 bases and at J to 7 bases, leaving 13 bases not matched to a gene. CDR3 nucleotide sequence: TGCGCCAGCAGCCAAGACATTGCCAGGGGGCTACTTAGTGAAAAACTGTTTTTT. Translation: CASSQDIARGLLSEKLFF.

This clone was counted a single time. This chain uses TRBV5-8 with TRBJ1-6; possibly TRBD1 for D (5 bases). Trimming left V 4 bases short and J 8 bases short, with 13 bases between. Germline loops: CDR1 SGHTS, CDR2 YDEGEE. The CDR3 has 14 residues. The CDR3 DNA is TGTGCCAGCAGCCCCGCGGACATCGATTCACCCCTCCACTTT. Protein sequence: CASSPADIDSPLHF.

J is TRBJ2-2 and V is TRBV5-4; no firm D call. Looked up from germline, CDR1 is SGHNT and CDR2 is YYREEE (reference sequence). There are 13 residues in the CDR3. Trimming pared 2 bases from V and 5 bases from J, leaving 7 bases between. CDR3 nucleotide sequence: TGTGCCAGCAGCTTCATGCGAACCGGGGAGCTGTTTTTT. Its translation: CASSFMRTGELFF.

This clone was detected only once. The chain couples TRBV6-5 to TRBJ1-1; no definite D call. The germline V gene encodes CDR1 MNHEY and CDR2 SVGAGI. This CDR3 has 14 residues. Trimming cost V 7 bases and J 1 base, with 13 bases left between them. CDR3 residues: CASTFFTANTEAFF. The CDR3 region has the DNA TGTGCCAGCACTTTTTTCACAGCGAACACTGAAGCTTTCTTT.

CDR3 sequence: CASSLAVTGGEQYF. In DNA form, the CDR3 reads TGCGCCAGCAGCCTGGCGGTTACAGGGGGCGAGCAGTACTTC. The J gene is TRBJ2-7, the V gene TRBV5-1; 8 bases fit TRBD1. The V and J ends lost 4 bases and 6 bases, in that order; junction bases with no gene match: 9. CDR1 is SGHRS, CDR2 YFSETQ, per germline. This CDR3 region has 14 residues. Filled out from reference TRBV5-1 and TRBJ2-7, the complete variable domain reads KAGVTQTPRYLIKTRGQQVTLSCSPISGHRSVSWYQQTPGQGLQFLFEYFSETQRNKGNFPGRFSGRQFSNSRSEMNVSTLELGDSALYLCASSLAVTGGEQYFGPGTRLTVT.

The chain carries TRBV6-2 or TRBV6-3 and TRBJ1-5; unclear D gene. The germline CDR1 and CDR2 sequences are MNHEY and SVGEGT. The CDR3 has 14 amino acids. Trimming removed 4 bases from V and 7 bases from J, with 14 bases in between. The CDR3 DNA follows: TGTGCCAGCAGTTTCTTATTCCCGGGACAGCCCCAGCATTTT. Amino acids: CASSFLFPGQPQHF.

This clone was detected only once. The chain recombines TRBV6-2 or TRBV6-3 with TRBJ1-2; D unclear. Germline CDR1 reads MNHEY; CDR2 reads SVGEGT. With 2 bases removed from V and 8 bases from J, the gap between germline ends came to 9 bases. This CDR3 is 12 amino acids long. DNA of the CDR3: TGTGCCAGCAGTTACGAGTGGAGCGGCTACACCTTC. Protein product: CASSYEWSGYTF.

The rearrangement joins TRBV7-6 to TRBJ2-5; weak D call: TRBD1 (5 bases). The ends were cut back, 2 bases at V and 5 bases at J, with 15 bases in the middle. This CDR3 has 15 amino acids. The germline V gene encodes CDR1 SGHVS and CDR2 FNYEAQ. CDR3 DNA: TGTGCCAGCAGCTTAACCCGCAGGGAATGGGAGACCCAGTACTTC. Translated, it gives CASSLTRREWETQYF.

The gene calls are TRBV25-1 and TRBJ2-3, with TRBD2 as a possible D gene (6 bases). This CDR3 contains 16 residues. CDR1 and CDR2 (germline): MGHDK, SYGVNS. V was cut by 2 bases and J by 0 bases, with 12 bases left in between. CDR3 in amino acids: CASSEGGVASTDTQYF. CDR3 bases: TGTGCCAGCAGTGAAGGAGGGGTTGCTAGCACAGATACGCAGTATTTT. Full variable domain (missing parts from reference TRBV25-1 and TRBJ2-3): EADIYQTPRYLVIGTGKKITLECSQTMGHDKMYWYQQDPGMELHLIHYSYGVNSTEKGDLSSESTVSRIRTEHFPLTLESARPSHTSQYLCASSEGGVASTDTQYFGPGTRLTVL.

The rearrangement links TRBV6-5 to TRBJ2-7; 8 bases match TRBD1. Germline assignment: CDR1 MNHEY and CDR2 SVGAGI. This CDR3 contains 14 residues. The trim removed 6 bases at V and 2 bases at J, leaving 6 bases unmatched. The CDR3 DNA is TGTGCCAGCAGGCCGGGACAGGCGACCTACGAGCAGTACTTC. Translating gives CASRPGQATYEQYF.

This clone was seen a handful of times. This chain uses TRBV2 with TRBJ1-6, with D perhaps TRBD1 (5 bases). Per germline, CDR1 SNHLY and CDR2 FYNNEI. The ends were cut back, 8 bases at V and 6 bases at J, with 14 bases in the middle. This CDR3 comprises 14 residues. CDR3: CASEAPQGNSPLHF. DNA for the CDR3: TGTGCCAGCGAAGCGCCTCAGGGTAATTCACCCCTCCACTTT.

The V call is TRBV2, the J call TRBJ2-3; no clear D. CDR3 size: 12 residues. In germline, CDR1 is SNHLY, CDR2 FYNNEI. The germline V and J ends were trimmed by 5 bases and 0 bases, with 3 bases remaining between them. The DNA for the CDR3 is TGTGCCAGCAGTCCTAGCACAGATACGCAGTATTTT. The encoded protein is CASSPSTDTQYF.

The rearrangement uses TRBV5-6 and TRBJ1-2; D is perhaps TRBD1 (6 bases). The CDR3 is 13 amino acids. V lost 3 bases to trimming and J lost 6 bases, with 12 bases between them. Germline V gene data show CDR1 as SGHDT and CDR2 as YYEEEE. CDR3 sequence reads: CASSSTGIHGYTF. The CDR3 region has the DNA TGTGCCAGCAGCTCCACAGGGATACATGGCTACACCTTC. The full variable domain, rest sourced from reference TRBV5-6 and TRBJ1-2, is DAGVTQSPTHLIKTRGQQVTLRCSPKSGHDTVSWYQQALGQGPQFIFQYYEEEERQRGNFPDRFSGHQFPNYSSELNVNALLLGDSALYLCASSSTGIHGYTFGSGTRLTVV.

The chain employs TRBV6-5 and TRBJ2-5; D may be TRBD2 (7 bases). CDR1 and CDR2 (germline): MNHEY, SVGAGI. CDR3 size: 13 residues. Deletions cut 6 bases from V and 4 bases from J, with 12 bases between. The CDR3 here is CASRRGGGETQYF. In DNA form, the CDR3 reads TGTGCCAGCAGAAGAGGGGGGGGAGAGACCCAGTACTTC.

The V and J genes are TRBV30 and TRBJ1-2; the D gene is possibly TRBD1 (5 bases). CDR3 length: 13 residues. The V gene lost 2 bases and the J gene lost 8 bases, with 15 bases spanning the gap. Per the germline V gene, CDR1 is GTSNPN and CDR2 is SVGIG (reference sequence). The CDR3: CAWSTTGAKGYTF. CDR3 nucleotides: TGTGCCTGGAGTACAACAGGAGCAAAAGGCTACACCTTC. The whole variable domain, filled in from reference TRBV30 and TRBJ1-2, reads SQTIHQWPATLVQPVGSPLSLECTVEGTSNPNLYWYRQAAGRGLQLLFYSVGIGQISSEVPQNLSASRPQDRQFILSSKKLLLSDSGFYLCAWSTTGAKGYTFGSGTRLTVV.

The chain links TRBV11-2 to TRBJ2-3, with 7 bases aligning to TRBD1. V gave up 1 base and J gave up 2 bases; unmatched junction bases: 9. The CDR3 consists of 17 residues. Germline V lookup: CDR1 SGHAT, CDR2 FQNNGV. CDR3 nucleotides: TGTGCCAGCAGCTTAGCGGTGGCCAGGGGGTCCACAGATACGCAGTATTTT. Protein: CASSLAVARGSTDTQYF.